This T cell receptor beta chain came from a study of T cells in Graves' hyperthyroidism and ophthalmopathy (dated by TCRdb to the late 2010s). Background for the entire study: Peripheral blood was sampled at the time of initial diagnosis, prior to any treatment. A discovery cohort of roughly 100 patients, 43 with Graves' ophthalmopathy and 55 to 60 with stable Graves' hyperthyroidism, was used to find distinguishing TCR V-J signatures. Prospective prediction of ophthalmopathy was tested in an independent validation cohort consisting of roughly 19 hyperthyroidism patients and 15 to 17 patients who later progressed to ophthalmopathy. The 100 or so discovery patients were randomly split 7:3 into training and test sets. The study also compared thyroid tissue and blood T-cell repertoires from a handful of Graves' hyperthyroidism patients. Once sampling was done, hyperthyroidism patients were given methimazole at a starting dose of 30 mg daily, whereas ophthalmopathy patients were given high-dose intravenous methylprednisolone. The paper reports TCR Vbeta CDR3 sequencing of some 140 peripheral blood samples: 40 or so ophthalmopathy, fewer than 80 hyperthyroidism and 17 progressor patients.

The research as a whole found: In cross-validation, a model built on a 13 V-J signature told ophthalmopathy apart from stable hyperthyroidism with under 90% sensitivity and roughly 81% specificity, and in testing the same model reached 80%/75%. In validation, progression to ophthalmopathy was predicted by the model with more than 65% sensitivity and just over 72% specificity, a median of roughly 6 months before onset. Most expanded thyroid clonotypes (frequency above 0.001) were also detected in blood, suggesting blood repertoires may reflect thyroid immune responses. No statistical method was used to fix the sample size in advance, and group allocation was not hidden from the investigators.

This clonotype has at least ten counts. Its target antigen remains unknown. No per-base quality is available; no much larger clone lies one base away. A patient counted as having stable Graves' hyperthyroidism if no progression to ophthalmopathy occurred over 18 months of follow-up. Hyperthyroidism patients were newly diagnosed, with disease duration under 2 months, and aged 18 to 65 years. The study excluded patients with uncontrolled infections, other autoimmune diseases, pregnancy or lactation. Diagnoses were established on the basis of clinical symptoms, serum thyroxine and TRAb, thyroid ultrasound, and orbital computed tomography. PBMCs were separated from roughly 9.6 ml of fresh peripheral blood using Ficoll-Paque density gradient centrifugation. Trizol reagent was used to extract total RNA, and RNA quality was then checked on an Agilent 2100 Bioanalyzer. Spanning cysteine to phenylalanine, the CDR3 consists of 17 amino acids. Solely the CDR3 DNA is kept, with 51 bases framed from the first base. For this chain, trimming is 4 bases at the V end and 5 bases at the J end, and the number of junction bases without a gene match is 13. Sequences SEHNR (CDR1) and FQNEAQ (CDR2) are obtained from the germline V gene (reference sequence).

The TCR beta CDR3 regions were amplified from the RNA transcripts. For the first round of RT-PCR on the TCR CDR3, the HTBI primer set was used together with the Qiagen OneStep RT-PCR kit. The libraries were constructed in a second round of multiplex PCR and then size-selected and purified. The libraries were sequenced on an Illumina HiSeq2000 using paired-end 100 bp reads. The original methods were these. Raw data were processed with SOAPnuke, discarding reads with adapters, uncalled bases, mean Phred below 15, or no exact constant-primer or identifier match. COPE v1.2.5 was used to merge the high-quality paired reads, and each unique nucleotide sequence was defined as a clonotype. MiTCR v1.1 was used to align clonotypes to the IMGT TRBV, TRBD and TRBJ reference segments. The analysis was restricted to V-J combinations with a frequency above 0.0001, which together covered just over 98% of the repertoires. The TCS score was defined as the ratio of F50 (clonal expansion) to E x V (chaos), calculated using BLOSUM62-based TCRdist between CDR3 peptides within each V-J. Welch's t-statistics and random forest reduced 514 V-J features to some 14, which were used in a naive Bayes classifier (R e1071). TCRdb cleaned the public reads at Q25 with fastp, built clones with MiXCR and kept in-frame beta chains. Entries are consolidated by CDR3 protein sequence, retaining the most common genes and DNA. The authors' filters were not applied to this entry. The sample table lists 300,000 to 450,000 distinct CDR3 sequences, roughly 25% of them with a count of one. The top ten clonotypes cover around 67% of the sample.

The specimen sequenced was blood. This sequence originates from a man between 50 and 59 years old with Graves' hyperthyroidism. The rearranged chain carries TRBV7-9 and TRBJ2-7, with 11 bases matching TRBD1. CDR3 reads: CASSSYQGQGAVDEQYF. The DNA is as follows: TGTGCCAGCAGCTCTTATCAAGGACAGGGGGCTGTGGACGAGCAGTACTTC.